A single sample gave rise to the 11 T cell receptor beta chains below, sequenced in a study of long-term antiretroviral therapy in people with HIV. Version v3.0 of the immunoSEQ assay ran at survey level. Clones were sequenced by immunoSEQ multiplex PCR, and TCRdb holds only the in-frame ones, with some missing. The sample records about 28,000 clones, roughly 84% being singletons. Material: unsorted PBMCs, obtained 2 years after starting antiretroviral therapy. Source of these receptors: a man in his forties or fifties with HIV.

The V gene is TRBV10-1, the J gene TRBJ1-1; maybe TRBD1 (5 bases). CDR1 WNHNN and CDR2 SYGVQD come from the germline V gene (reference sequence). The CDR3 totals 13 residues. Trimming pared 6 bases from V and 12 bases from J, leaving 20 bases between. The CDR3 loop reads CASSPGRGLNPFF. The CDR3 DNA sequence: TGCGCCAGCAGCCCGGGACGAGGACTGAATCCTTTCTTT.

V is TRBV9 and J is TRBJ1-2, with D uncertain. Germline-derived CDR1 and CDR2 are SGDLS and YYNGEE. The V and J ends lost 0 bases and 7 bases respectively, with 16 bases between them. The CDR3 runs 15 residues. DNA of the CDR3: TGTGCCAGCAGCGTAGCGGCCGTCCTATCCGGTGGCTACACCTTC. Amino acids: CASSVAAVLSGGYTF.

CDR3 DNA: TGTGCCAGTACGAGGGGCAGGAGCACCGGGGAGCTGTTTTTT. Its protein is CASTRGRSTGELFF. The genes are TRBV19 and TRBJ2-2; D tentatively reads TRBD1 or TRBD2 (5 bases each). Germline V gene lookup returns CDR1 LNHDA and CDR2 SQIVND (reference sequence). With 7 bases removed from V and 4 bases from J, the gap between germline ends came to 13 bases. The CDR3 covers 14 residues.

V and J are TRBV13 and TRBJ2-5, with unresolved D. This CDR3 has 12 residues. Germline values: CDR1 PRHDT, CDR2 FYEKMQ (reference sequence). Trimming left V 3 bases short and J 5 bases short, with 7 bases between. The CDR3 DNA follows: TGTGCCAGCAGCTTTGCTAGGGAGACCCAGTACTTC. It specifies CASSFARETQYF.

The chain uses TRBV27 and TRBJ1-5; D gene ambiguous. The CDR3 totals 13 residues. Germline values: CDR1 MNHEY, CDR2 SMNVEV (reference sequence). Between the trimmed V and J ends, which lost 8 bases and 7 bases, there was a span of 15 bases. CDR3 region: CASALTGMQPQHF. The CDR3 DNA follows: TGTGCCAGCGCCCTGACCGGGATGCAGCCCCAGCATTTT.

The chain employs TRBV27 and TRBJ1-1; D perhaps matches TRBD1 (6 bases). This CDR3 contains 16 residues. V shed 0 bases and J shed 3 bases, with 14 bases lying between them. Germline V CDR1 and CDR2: MNHEY, SMNVEV (reference sequence). CDR3 residues: CASSLSGVGGDTEAFF. CDR3 coding DNA: TGTGCCAGCAGTTTATCGGGGGTAGGGGGTGACACTGAAGCTTTCTTT.

The rearrangement joins TRBV7-9 to TRBJ2-7; D not resolved. Trimming pared 5 bases from V and 5 bases from J, leaving 19 bases between. The CDR3 is 15 residues long. CDR1 SEHNR and CDR2 FQNEAQ come from the germline V gene (reference sequence). The CDR3 nucleotides read TGTGCCAGCAGCCAAGGCCCAGTTTTATACGACGAGCAGTACTTC. Translating gives CASSQGPVLYDEQYF. The full variable domain, in which reference TRBV7-9 and TRBJ2-7 provide the parts outside the CDR3, is DTGVSQNPRHKITKRGQNVTFRCDPISEHNRLYWYRQTLGQGPEFLTYFQNEAQLEKSRLLSDRFSAERPKGSFSTLEIQRTEQGDSAMYLCASSQGPVLYDEQYFGPGTRLTVT.

The genes are TRBV7-8 and TRBJ2-7; the match to TRBD1 covers 7 bases. J was trimmed by 3 bases and V by 6 bases; bases with no gene match: 14. Germline V CDR1 and CDR2: SGHVS, FQNEAQ. There are 16 residues in the CDR3. The CDR3 DNA reads as TGTGCCAGCAGTTCATTCCCGGACAGGTACTACTACGAGCAGTACTTC. Protein: CASSSFPDRYYYEQYF.

The V call is TRBV7-9, the J call TRBJ2-2; the D is unclear. Per the germline V gene, CDR1 is SEHNR and CDR2 is FQNEAQ (reference sequence). CDR3 size: 16 residues. Between the trimmed V and J ends, which lost 3 bases and 1 base, there was a span of 12 bases. The CDR3 spells CASSFRSFGNTGELFF. Written as DNA, the CDR3 is TGTGCCAGCAGCTTCCGTTCGTTCGGGAACACCGGGGAGCTGTTTTTT.

This chain links TRBV28 with TRBJ1-4, with 8 bases matching TRBD1. V shed 4 bases and J 0 bases; nucleotides not matched to a gene: 4. The germline CDR1 and CDR2 sequences are MDHEN and SYDVKM. This CDR3 is built from 16 residues. This chain's CDR3 is CASSSPGQATNEKLFF. The CDR3 coding sequence is TGTGCCAGCAGTTCTCCGGGACAGGCAACTAATGAAAAACTGTTTTTT. Full variable domain (remainder filled in from reference TRBV28 and TRBJ1-4): DVKVTQSSRYLVKRTGEKVFLECVQDMDHENMFWYRQDPGLGLRLIYFSYDVKMKEKGDIPEGYSVSREKKERFSLILESASTNQTSMYLCASSSPGQATNEKLFFGSGTQLSVL.

V is TRBV16 and J is TRBJ1-3; D unresolved. Trimming stripped 1 base from V and 0 bases from J, with 10 bases between. The CDR3 consists of 16 residues. Germline CDR1 KGHSY, CDR2 FQNENV. CDR3 in amino acids: CASSQLDRTSGNTIYF. CDR3 bases: TGTGCCAGCAGCCAATTAGACCGGACCTCTGGAAACACCATATATTTT.